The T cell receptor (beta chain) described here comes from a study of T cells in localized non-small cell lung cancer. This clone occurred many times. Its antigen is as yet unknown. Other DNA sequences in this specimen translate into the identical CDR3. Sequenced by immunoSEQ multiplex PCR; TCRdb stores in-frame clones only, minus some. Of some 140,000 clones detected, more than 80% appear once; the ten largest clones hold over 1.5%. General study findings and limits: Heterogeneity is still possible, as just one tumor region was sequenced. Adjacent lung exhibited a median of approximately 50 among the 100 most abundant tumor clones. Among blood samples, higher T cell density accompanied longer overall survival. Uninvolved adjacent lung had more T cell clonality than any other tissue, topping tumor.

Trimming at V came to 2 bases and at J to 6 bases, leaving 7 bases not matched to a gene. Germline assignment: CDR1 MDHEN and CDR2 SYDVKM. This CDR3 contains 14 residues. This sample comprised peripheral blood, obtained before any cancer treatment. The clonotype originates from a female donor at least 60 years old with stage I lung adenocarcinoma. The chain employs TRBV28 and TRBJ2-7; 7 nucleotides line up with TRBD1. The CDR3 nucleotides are TGTGCCAGCAGTTTAGACAGGGTGGTTCTCGAGCAGTACTTC. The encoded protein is CASSLDRVVLEQYF. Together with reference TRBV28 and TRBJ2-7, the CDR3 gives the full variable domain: DVKVTQSSRYLVKRTGEKVFLECVQDMDHENMFWYRQDPGLGLRLIYFSYDVKMKEKGDIPEGYSVSREKKERFSLILESASTNQTSMYLCASSLDRVVLEQYFGPGTRLTVT.